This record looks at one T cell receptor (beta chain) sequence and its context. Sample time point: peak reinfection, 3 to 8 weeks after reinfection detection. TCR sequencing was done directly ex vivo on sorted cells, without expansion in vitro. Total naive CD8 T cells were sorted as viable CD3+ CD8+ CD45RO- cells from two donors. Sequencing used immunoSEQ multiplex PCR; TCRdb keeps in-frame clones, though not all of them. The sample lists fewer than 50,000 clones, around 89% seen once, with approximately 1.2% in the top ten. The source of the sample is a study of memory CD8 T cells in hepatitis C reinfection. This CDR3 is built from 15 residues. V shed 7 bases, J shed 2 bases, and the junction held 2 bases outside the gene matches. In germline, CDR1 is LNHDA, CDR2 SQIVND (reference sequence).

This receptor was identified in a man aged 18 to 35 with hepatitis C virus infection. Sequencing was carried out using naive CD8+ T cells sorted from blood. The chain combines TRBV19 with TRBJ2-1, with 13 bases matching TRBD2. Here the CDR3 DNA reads TGTGCCAGTACCACTAGCGGGGGGGCCTACAATGAGCAGTTCTTC. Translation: CASTTSGGAYNEQFF. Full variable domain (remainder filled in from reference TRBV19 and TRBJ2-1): DGGITQSPKYLFRKEGQNVTLSCEQNLNHDAMYWYRQDPGQGLRLIYYSQIVNDFQKGDIAEGYSVSREKKESFPLTVTSAQKNPTAFYLCASTTSGGAYNEQFFGPGTRLTVL.